The T cell receptor beta chain under discussion was sequenced for a study of glioma-infiltrating T cells (dated by TCRdb to the mid-2010s). For context, the study as a whole: Low-grade gliomas were WHO grade II oligodendrogliomas or astrocytomas, and glioblastomas were WHO grade IV tumors sampled at initial rather than recurrent diagnosis. TCR alpha- and beta-chain repertoires were sequenced from glioma tissue, non-neoplastic brain tissue and matched peripheral blood mononuclear cells. Each tissue-infiltrating repertoire was compared with the same patient's peripheral blood repertoire to measure divergence between tissue and blood T-cell populations. Before surgery, glioma patients were given dexamethasone for six or fewer days. Three low-grade glioma patients, roughly eight primary glioblastoma patients, and three non-glioma patients who contributed non-neoplastic brain tissue made up the paired cohort. Sequencing coverage of about 4- to 11-fold of 940,000 or so peripheral T cells was targeted for blood libraries.

The iRepertoire nested amplicon-rescue multiplex PCR (arm-PCR) platform was used to amplify TCR alpha and beta CDR3 regions from RNA. One-step reverse transcription and amplification used roughly 100-450 ng of tissue mRNA or PBMC total RNA as input. Following bead purification, Illumina adapters were added by a secondary multiplex PCR, and the libraries were gel-purified between 200 and 400 bp. The libraries contained internal 6-nucleotide barcodes that were used for demultiplexing. Sequencing of libraries was performed on an Illumina MiSeq with 2x220 or 2x250 nucleotide paired-end reads. The original methods were these. Paired reads were merged using FLASH 1.2.11 and were aligned to the GRCh37 human genome using BWA-MEM, after which TRA and TRB reads were extracted. An IMGT-derived reference of cassette sequences and CDR3 motifs, with pseudogenes included, was used for V and J assignment. Three-frame translation of reads was performed, and productive CDR3s were defined as those with a C...FGXG motif and no stop codons. A clonotype was defined as a unique combination of a V-J cassette pair and a CDR3 amino acid sequence. Reads were filtered by Hamming distance, thresholded by each sample's sequence error rate in mapped regions. The raw public data were reprocessed by TCRdb itself: fastp quality trimming at Q25, MiXCR clonotype calling, in-frame beta chains only. Identical CDR3 protein sequences are pooled into one entry, listed with their most common genes and DNA. TCRdb, rather than the study authors, made the V and J calls. The sample table holds about 410,000 distinct CDR3 sequences, of which around 45% were seen once. The top ten clones comprise 12% of the sample.

Immediately after resection, surgical brain or tumor specimens were cryofrozen in liquid nitrogen, and peripheral blood cells were collected at the same time. The sample holds many counts of this clonotype. The target of this receptor is not known. It has no much larger one-base neighbor in the sample; base qualities were not kept. Study-wide conclusions, independent of this receptor: In non-neoplastic patients, VJ-independent divergence between tissue and blood fell below expectation, whereas in all gliomas, and especially in low-grade gliomas, the divergence rose above expectation. A signature set of shared blood CDR3 motifs marked patients with low tissue-blood divergence and was depleted in highly divergent patients. The group comparisons were based on small numbers of patients: three non-neoplastic, three low-grade glioma and about eight glioblastoma patients. Tissue and blood shared very few CDR3 sequences, a result attributed to high CDR3 diversity and limited sampling.

The specimen was glioma tissue, nonneoplastic brain tissue, or PBMCs (not recorded which). This clonotype was sampled from a human donor with low-grade glioma or glioblastoma, undergoing nonglioma brain surgery, or in good health (not recorded which).

The DNA sequence reads TGTGCCAGCAGTTTATCTGCAAGCTCCTACAATGAGCAGTTCTTC. Translated, this is CASSLSASSYNEQFF. In this chain, TRBV27 is recombined with TRBJ2-1; no D gene can be assigned with confidence. The cysteine opens and the phenylalanine closes a CDR3 of 15 amino acids. CDR3 DNA only is kept here, 45 bases in frame from base 1. According to the germline V gene (reference sequence), CDR1 reads MNHEY and CDR2 reads SMNVEV. V is reduced by 0 bases and J by 0 bases, leaving a spacing of 6 bases between them.